This TCR beta chain originates from a study of CD8+ T cells in alopecia areata. Background on the study: Oral tofacitinib, 5 to 10 mg twice daily, was given in an open-label trial.

cDNA serving as the sequencing template came from extracted, reverse transcribed RNA. Generated by immunoSEQ multiplex PCR, the TCRdb table keeps only in-frame clones and is missing some. The profile shows 90,000 to 100,000 clones, about 40% of them singletons. Germline loops: CDR1 ENHRY, CDR2 SYGVKD. This CDR3 contains 13 residues. Worth noting for this clone: At one of its ends the junction is not consistent with the germline gene, which may arise from a read error.

The receptor was derived from a human donor with alopecia areata. V usage is TRBV10-3 and J usage is TRBJ1-5, with 7 bases aligning to TRBD1. Sample: CD4+ T cells sorted from blood. CDR3 region: CSIADREDQPQHF. CDR3 coding DNA: TGCAGCATTGCAGACAGGGAGGATCAGCCCCAGCATTTT.